This T cell receptor beta chain is drawn from a study of cytomegalovirus exposure and HLA in healthy donors (dated by TCRdb to the late 2010s). For context, the study as a whole: A later analysis indicated that the 130 or so validation repertoires were generated on the platform also employed for the approximately 700 repertoires of the first cohort. To predict cytomegalovirus infection status, the study combined high-throughput TCR immunosequencing, statistical association of individual TCRs with disease status, and machine learning. In addition to the first cohort of hundreds of subjects, a separate validation cohort of about 120 different subjects was used. The study was designed to test whether signatures of past pathogen exposure could be identified by cataloging public T cell receptors. Study-wide findings and limitations: In vitro tests confirmed that a few of the cytomegalovirus-associated TCR beta chains recognize cytomegalovirus antigens. Cytomegalovirus status was reported to be diagnosed by the classifier with high specificity and sensitivity in both the original and validation cohorts. Most TCR sequences were seen in very few donors, while some public TCRs were found in many individuals. It was suggested by the authors that the approach could potentially be generalized to other disease states and immunological phenotypes. The study listed 164 TCR beta chains as associated with cytomegalovirus. All 120 or so repertoires were used to score co-occurrence in the validation cohort in a later analysis, because that analysis had no HLA typing for the cohort. Of the cluster scores, 94% were above 0 in a later analysis, which found that TCRs clustered in the first cohort also tended to co-occur in the 120 or so validation repertoires.

The donors were included in the validation cohort of 120 subjects, a group kept apart from the approximately 700-subject first cohort. V is cut back by 5 bases and J by 1 base, with 3 bases in the junction unmatched. CDR3 length: 17 amino acids, cysteine to phenylalanine. Of the read, only the CDR3 DNA is kept; its 51 bases are in frame from base 1. For CDR1 and CDR2, the germline V gene lists SGHTA and FQGNSA. As concerns this clone: What this receptor recognizes is not known. Per-nucleotide qualities are absent, and no much larger clonotype sits a single base away.

Library construction relied on the immunoSEQ multiplex PCR assay. Per the authors' processing: A statistical classification framework was built for diagnosing cytomegalovirus status from the catalog of TCR beta chain sequences. Held by TCRdb, this immuneACCESS table contains in-frame sequences only and omits some clones. Under half of the omission traces to an unresolved V gene where checked; the cause of the rest is unknown. For V, J and clone size, that table is used; D and trimming come from the DNA. Across this sample there are around 180,000 clones, with roughly 80% seen only once. Clones ranked in the top ten supply under 7.5% of the sample.

This TCR derives from a man aged 18 to 29 in good health and CMV-seropositive. Recombination connected TRBV7-2 to TRBJ2-2; 14 of the junction bases match TRBD2. Sequences were obtained from PBMCs. CDR3 reads: CASSPGLAGVNTGELFF. The DNA sequence reads TGTGCCAGCAGCCCGGGACTAGCGGGAGTGAACACCGGGGAGCTGTTTTTT.